Reported below is one T cell receptor (beta chain). Antigen: not known. The V end lost 4 bases, the J end lost 0 bases, and 10 bases lay between the germline ends. The CDR3 consists of 14 residues. CDR1 and CDR2 (germline): SQVTM, ANQGSEA. This entry comes from a study of post-analysis software for immune sequencing data. Study-wide findings and caveats: Compared with controls, patients had more of roughly 5 TRBV segments, including TRBV5-6, TRBV5-1 and TRBV20-1.

Presence of unique molecular identifiers characterized the TCR beta cDNA libraries. The source material, roughly 0.9 to 11 million T cells, gave rise to roughly 500,000 cDNA molecules. TCRdb recomputed calls from the PCR reads with MiXCR, one row per CDR3 protein. The data show roughly 800,000 distinct CDR3 sequences, approximately 57% seen once. Sample: blood. The sequence was collected from a girl between 5 and 17 years old with multiple sclerosis. The chain recombines TRBV29-1 with TRBJ2-1, with D possibly being TRBD1 or TRBD2 (6 bases each). The DNA for the CDR3 is TGCAGCGTTGCGGGGGCCAGCTCCTACAATGAGCAGTTCTTC. Translated, it gives CSVAGASSYNEQFF.